This T cell receptor (beta chain) was captured by sequencing in a study of fetal regulatory T cell absence and autoimmunity. The table came from immunoSEQ multiplex PCR; TCRdb's copy has only in-frame clones and leaves some out. The sample carries about 50,000 clones, roughly 80% recorded once. Trimming removed 0 bases at V and 8 bases at J, with 7 bases between. The CDR3 sequence is 12 residues long. Germline V gene lookup returns CDR1 MNHEY and CDR2 SMNVEV (reference sequence). This clonotype originated in a newborn boy with IPEX syndrome. The rearrangement uses TRBV27 and TRBJ1-2; no clear D. The sequenced material came from cord blood. This chain's CDR3 is CASSLSGQGYTF. The CDR3 coding sequence is TGTGCCAGCAGTTTATCCGGCCAAGGCTACACCTTC.